One and the same sample provided the 7 T cell receptor beta chains below, sequenced in a study of shared clonotypes between healthy human individuals. The data were produced by immunoSEQ multiplex PCR, yet TCRdb's version contains in-frame clones alone and is incomplete. Of under 750,000 clones in the sample, 72% are singletons; the top ten hold about 1.8%. Sequencing used memory CD4+ T cells sorted from blood. The subset here: CD45RA-negative fraction. These receptors originate from a woman in her 30s in good health.

The chain combines TRBV15 with TRBJ2-2, with TRBD2 identical over 7 bases. The CDR3 runs to 15 residues. Trimming at V came to 1 base and at J to 4 bases, leaving 3 bases not matched to a gene. CDR1 LNHNV and CDR2 YYDKDF come from the germline V gene (reference sequence). The CDR3 DNA sequence: TGTGCCACCAGCAGAGGCCGCGGGGGCACCGGGGAGCTGTTTTTT. It codes for CATSRGRGGTGELFF.

This clone was seen at least ten times. J is TRBJ2-7 and V is TRBV9, with 10 bases fitting TRBD1. Trimming at V came to 0 bases and at J to 3 bases, leaving 3 bases not matched to a gene. The CDR3 consists of 15 residues. CDR1 and CDR2 from the germline V gene are SGDLS and YYNGEE. Written as DNA, the CDR3 is TGTGCCAGCAGCGTAGGACAGGGGGCCTTCTACGAGCAGTACTTC. Translation gives CASSVGQGAFYEQYF.

The chain combines TRBV27 with TRBJ1-2, with a tentative D call TRBD1 (6 bases). The CDR3 totals 17 residues. Germline V gene data show CDR1 as MNHEY and CDR2 as SMNVEV (reference sequence). V was pared by 5 bases and J by 0 bases, with 19 bases between. The CDR3 loop reads CASSLQQGEEPNYGYTF. The CDR3 bases are TGTGCCAGCAGTCTTCAACAGGGAGAGGAACCTAACTATGGCTACACCTTC.

V gene TRBV15 combines with J gene TRBJ1-2; D gene unclear. V lost 0 bases to trimming and J lost 3 bases, with 17 bases between them. Germline CDR1 is LNHNV and CDR2 is YYDKDF (reference sequence). The CDR3 is 17 residues long. In DNA, the CDR3 is TGTGCCACCAGCAGAGATCTGTTGGAAGGATCGTACTATGGCTACACCTTC. It is translated as CATSRDLLEGSYYGYTF. Full variable domain (rest looked up from reference TRBV15 and TRBJ1-2): DAMVIQNPRYQVTQFGKPVTLSCSQTLNHNVMYWYQQKSSQAPKLLFHYYDKDFNNEADTPDNFQSRRPNTSFCFLDIRSPGLGDTAMYLCATSRDLLEGSYYGYTFGSGTRLTVV.

The chain couples TRBV6-4 to TRBJ2-3; a possible D gene is TRBD1 (5 bases). The CDR3 is 15 residues long. V was clipped by 5 bases and J by 8 bases, with 20 bases between them. Per germline, CDR1 MRHNA and CDR2 SNTAGT. This CDR3 reads CASSKDSRALSTQYF. The CDR3 coding sequence is TGTGCCAGCAGTAAAGACAGCCGGGCATTAAGTACGCAGTATTTT.

This chain uses TRBV6-1 with TRBJ2-2; D gene unclear. The CDR3 runs to 13 residues. The germline V gene encodes CDR1 MNHNS and CDR2 SASEGT. V lost 2 bases and J 9 bases, leaving 10 bases between the germline ends. The CDR3 DNA sequence: TGTGCCAGCAGTGAACCCTCCCTCCGGGAGCTGTTTTTT. It codes for CASSEPSLRELFF.

This chain joins TRBV5-1 and TRBJ2-2; 10 positions match TRBD2. Germline V gives CDR1 SGHRS, CDR2 YFSETQ. The CDR3 runs 16 residues. The V and J ends lost 4 bases and 3 bases, in that order; junction bases with no gene match: 6. For the CDR3, the DNA is TGCGCCAGCAGCGGTAGGACTAGCGGAGACACCGGGGAGCTGTTTTTT. It yields the protein CASSGRTSGDTGELFF.